This T cell receptor (beta chain) originates from a study of response to subunit inactivated influenza vaccine. In TCRdb, the RT-PCR reads were re-called with MiXCR into one record per CDR3 protein. The profile covers about 570,000 distinct CDR3 sequences, with about 11% appearing a single time and roughly 10% taken by the ten largest. The sequencing used PBMCs from blood, collected on the day of vaccination. This TCR derives from a man between 50 and 59 years old who received an inactivated influenza vaccine.

The CDR3 loop reads CASSPMDLGGYTF. In nucleotides, the CDR3 is TGTGCCAGCTCACCAATGGATCTGGGAGGCTACACCTTC. The chain employs TRBV18 and TRBJ1-2; D ambiguous. Germline CDR1 reads KGHSH; CDR2 reads LQKENI. This CDR3 has 13 residues. The V and J ends lost 2 bases and 8 bases respectively, with 12 bases between them.